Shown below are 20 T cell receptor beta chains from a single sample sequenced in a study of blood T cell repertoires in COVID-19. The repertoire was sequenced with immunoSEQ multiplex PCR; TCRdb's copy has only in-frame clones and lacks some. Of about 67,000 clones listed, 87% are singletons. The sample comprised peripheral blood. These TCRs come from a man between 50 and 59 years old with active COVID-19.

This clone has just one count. CDR3 sequence: CAFGHGPTNTEAFF. CDR3 bases: TGTGCCTTCGGACACGGGCCGACGAACACTGAAGCTTTCTTT. This chain connects TRBV5-4 to TRBJ1-1, with D possibly matching TRBD1 (5 bases). V lost 10 bases, J lost 1 base, and 17 bases lay in between. The germline V gene has CDR1 SGHNT and CDR2 YYREEE (reference sequence). CDR3 length: 14 amino acids.

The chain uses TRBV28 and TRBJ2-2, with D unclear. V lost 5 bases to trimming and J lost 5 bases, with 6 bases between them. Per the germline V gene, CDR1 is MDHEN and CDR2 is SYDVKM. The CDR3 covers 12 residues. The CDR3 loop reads CASSQVTGELFF. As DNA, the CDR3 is TGTGCCAGCAGTCAGGTGACCGGGGAGCTGTTTTTT.

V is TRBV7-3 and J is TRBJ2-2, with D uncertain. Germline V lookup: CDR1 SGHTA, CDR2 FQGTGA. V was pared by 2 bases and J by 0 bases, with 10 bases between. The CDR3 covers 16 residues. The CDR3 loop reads CASSLLQVSNTGELFF. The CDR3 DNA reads TGTGCCAGCAGCTTACTTCAGGTCTCGAACACCGGGGAGCTGTTTTTT.

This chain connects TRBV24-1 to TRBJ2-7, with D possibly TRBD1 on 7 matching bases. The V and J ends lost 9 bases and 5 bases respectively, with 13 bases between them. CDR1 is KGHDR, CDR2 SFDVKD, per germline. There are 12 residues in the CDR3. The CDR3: CATAGQSNEQYF. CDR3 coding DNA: TGTGCCACCGCGGGACAGTCTAACGAGCAGTACTTC.

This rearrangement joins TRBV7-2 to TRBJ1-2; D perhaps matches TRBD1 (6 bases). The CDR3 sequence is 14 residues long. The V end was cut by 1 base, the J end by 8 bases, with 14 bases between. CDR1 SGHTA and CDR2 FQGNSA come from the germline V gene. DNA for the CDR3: TGTGCCAGCAGCTTAGGGCGGGGGGCTTACGGCTACACCTTC. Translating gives CASSLGRGAYGYTF.

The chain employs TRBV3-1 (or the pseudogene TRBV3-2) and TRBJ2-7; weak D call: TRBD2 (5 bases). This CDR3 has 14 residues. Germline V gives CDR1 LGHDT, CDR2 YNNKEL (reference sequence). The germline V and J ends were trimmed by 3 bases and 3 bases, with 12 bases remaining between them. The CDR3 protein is CASSQLTTLYEQYF. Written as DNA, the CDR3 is TGTGCCAGCAGCCAGTTGACTACCCTCTACGAGCAGTACTTC.

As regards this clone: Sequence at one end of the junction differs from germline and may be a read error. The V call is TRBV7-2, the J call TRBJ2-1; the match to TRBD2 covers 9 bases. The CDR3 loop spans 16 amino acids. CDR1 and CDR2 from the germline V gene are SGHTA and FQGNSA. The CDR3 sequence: CASSLGGGRAYNEQFF. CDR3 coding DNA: TGTGCCAGCAGCTTGGGTGGCGGGAGGGCCTATAATGAGCAGTTCTTC.

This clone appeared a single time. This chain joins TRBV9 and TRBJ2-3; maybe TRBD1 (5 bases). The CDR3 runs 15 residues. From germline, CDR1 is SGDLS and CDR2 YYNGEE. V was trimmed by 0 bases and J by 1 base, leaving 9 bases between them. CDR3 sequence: CASSVDEGGTDTQYF. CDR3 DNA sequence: TGTGCCAGCAGCGTAGATGAAGGGGGCACAGATACGCAGTATTTT.

The CDR3 DNA follows: TGTGCCAGCAGCGATTGGAGGGACAGGGGCACTGAAGCTTTCTTT. Its protein is CASSDWRDRGTEAFF. This rearrangement joins TRBV6-6 to TRBJ1-1, with 10 bases lining up with TRBD1. The CDR3 length is 15 residues. Looked up from germline, CDR1 is MNHNY and CDR2 is SVGAGI (reference sequence). With V trimmed by 6 bases and J by 4 bases, 8 bases remained unmatched.

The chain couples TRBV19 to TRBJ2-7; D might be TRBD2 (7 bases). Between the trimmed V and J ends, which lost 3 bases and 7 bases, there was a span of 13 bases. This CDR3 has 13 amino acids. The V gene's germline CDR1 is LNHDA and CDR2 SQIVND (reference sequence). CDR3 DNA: TGTGCCAGTAGTATCTCGGGGGGCAGGGAGCAGTACTTC. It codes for CASSISGGREQYF.

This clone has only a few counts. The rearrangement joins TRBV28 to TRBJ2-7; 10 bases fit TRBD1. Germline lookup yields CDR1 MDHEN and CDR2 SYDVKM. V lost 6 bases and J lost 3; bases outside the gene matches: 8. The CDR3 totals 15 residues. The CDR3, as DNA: TGTGCCAGCAGGGATGGACAGGGGGTTCTCTACGAGCAGTACTTC. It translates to CASRDGQGVLYEQYF.

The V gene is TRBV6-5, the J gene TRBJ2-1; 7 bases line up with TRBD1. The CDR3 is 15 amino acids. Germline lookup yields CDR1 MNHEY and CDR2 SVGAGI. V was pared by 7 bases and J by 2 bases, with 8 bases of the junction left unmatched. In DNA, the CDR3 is TGTGCCAGCAAGCCGACAGGGTTCACCTACAATGAGCAGTTCTTC. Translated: CASKPTGFTYNEQFF.

CDR3 in DNA: TGTGCCAGTCAAGACAGGGCCGGTTCACCCCTCCACTTT. Amino acids: CASQDRAGSPLHF. The chain joins TRBV19 to TRBJ1-6, with 7 bases fitting TRBD1. This CDR3 is built from 13 residues. Germline V lookup: CDR1 LNHDA, CDR2 SQIVND (reference sequence). Unmatched junction bases numbered 7, after V lost 8 bases and J lost 9 bases.

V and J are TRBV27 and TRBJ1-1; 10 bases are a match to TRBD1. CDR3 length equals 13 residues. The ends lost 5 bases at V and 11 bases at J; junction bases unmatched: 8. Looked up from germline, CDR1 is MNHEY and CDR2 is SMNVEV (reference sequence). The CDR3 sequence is CASSPRTGGKAFF. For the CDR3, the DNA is TGTGCCAGCAGTCCTCGGACAGGGGGAAAGGCTTTCTTT.

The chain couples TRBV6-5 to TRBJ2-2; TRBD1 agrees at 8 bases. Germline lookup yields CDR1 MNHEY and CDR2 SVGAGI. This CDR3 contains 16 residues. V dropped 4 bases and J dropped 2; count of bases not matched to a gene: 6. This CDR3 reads CASSFRTGINTGELFF. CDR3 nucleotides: TGTGCCAGCAGTTTCCGGACAGGGATTAACACCGGGGAGCTGTTTTTT.

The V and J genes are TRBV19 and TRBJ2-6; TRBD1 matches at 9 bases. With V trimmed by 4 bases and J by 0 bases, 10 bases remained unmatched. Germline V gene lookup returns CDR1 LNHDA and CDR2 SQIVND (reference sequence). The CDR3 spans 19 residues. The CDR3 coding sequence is TGTGCCAGTAGTACCGGCGGCGGGACAGGGCGCTCTGGGGCCAACGTCCTGACTTTC. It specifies CASSTGGGTGRSGANVLTF.

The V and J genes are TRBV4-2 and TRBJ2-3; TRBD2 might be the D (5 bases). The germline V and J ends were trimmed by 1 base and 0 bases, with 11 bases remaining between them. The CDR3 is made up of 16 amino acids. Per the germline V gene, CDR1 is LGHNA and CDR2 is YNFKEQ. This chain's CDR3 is CASSQGGYTSTDTQYF. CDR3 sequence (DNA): TGTGCCAGCAGCCAAGGCGGGTACACAAGCACAGATACGCAGTATTTT.

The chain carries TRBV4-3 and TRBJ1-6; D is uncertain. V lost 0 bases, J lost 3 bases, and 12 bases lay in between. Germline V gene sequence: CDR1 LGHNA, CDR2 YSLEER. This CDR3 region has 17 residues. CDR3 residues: CASSQEVPGYYNSPLHF. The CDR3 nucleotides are TGCGCCAGCAGCCAAGAAGTCCCGGGTTACTATAATTCACCCCTCCACTTT.

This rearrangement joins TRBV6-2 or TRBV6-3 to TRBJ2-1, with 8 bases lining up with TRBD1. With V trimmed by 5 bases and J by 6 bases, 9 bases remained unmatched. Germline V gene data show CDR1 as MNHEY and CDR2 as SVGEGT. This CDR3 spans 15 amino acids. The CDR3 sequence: CASSDTGGVGNEQFF. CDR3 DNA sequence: TGTGCCAGCAGTGACACAGGGGGTGTCGGCAATGAGCAGTTCTTC.

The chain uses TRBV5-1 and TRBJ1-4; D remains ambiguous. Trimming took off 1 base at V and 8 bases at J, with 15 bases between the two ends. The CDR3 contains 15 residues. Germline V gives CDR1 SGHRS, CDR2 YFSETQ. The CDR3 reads CASSLTGGVAEKLFF. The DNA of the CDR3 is TGCGCCAGCAGCTTGACCGGAGGAGTAGCGGAAAAACTGTTTTTT.